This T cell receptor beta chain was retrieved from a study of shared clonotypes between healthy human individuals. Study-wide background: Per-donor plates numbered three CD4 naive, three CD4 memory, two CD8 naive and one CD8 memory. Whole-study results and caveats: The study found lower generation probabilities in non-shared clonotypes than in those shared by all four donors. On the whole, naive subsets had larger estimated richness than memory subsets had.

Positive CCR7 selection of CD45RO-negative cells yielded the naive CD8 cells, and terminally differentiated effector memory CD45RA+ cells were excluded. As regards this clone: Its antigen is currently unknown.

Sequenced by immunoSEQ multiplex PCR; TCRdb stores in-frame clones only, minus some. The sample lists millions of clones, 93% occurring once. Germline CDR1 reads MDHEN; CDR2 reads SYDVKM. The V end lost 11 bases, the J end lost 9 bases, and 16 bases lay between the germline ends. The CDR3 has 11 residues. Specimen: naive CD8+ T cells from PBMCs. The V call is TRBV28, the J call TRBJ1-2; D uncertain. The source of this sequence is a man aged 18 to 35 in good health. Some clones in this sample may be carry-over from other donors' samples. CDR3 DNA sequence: TGTGCCTCGGCGGGGTATAGTAGCTACACCTTC. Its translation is CASAGYSSYTF.